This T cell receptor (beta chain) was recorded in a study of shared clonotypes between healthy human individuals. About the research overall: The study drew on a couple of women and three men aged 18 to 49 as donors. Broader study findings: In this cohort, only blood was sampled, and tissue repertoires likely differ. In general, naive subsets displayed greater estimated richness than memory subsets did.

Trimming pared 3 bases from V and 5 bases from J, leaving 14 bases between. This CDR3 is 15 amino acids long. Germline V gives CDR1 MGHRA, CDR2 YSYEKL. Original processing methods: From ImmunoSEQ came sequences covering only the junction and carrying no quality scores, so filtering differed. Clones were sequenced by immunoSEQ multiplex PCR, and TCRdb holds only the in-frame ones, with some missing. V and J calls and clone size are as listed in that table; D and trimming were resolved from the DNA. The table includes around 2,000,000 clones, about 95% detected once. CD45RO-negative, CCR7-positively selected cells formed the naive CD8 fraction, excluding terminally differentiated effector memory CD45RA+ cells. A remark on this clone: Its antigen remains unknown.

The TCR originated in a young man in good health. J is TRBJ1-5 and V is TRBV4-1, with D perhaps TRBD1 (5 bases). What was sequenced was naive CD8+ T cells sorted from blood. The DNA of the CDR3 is TGCGCCAGCAGCCAGGGTGGGGGGGAGGATCAGCCCCAGCATTTT. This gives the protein CASSQGGGEDQPQHF.